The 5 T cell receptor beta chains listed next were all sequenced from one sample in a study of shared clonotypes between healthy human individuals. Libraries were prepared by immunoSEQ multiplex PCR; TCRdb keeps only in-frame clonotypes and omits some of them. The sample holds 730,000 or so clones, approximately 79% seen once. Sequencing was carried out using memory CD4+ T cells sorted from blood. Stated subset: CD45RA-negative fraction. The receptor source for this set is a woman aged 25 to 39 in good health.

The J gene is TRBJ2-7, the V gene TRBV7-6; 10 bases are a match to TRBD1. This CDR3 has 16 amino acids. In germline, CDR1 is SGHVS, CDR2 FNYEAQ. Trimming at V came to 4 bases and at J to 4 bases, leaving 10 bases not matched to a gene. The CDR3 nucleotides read TGTGCCAGCAGCTCTTTCCCCGGGGGACAGGGGTACGAGCAGTACTTC. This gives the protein CASSSFPGGQGYEQYF.

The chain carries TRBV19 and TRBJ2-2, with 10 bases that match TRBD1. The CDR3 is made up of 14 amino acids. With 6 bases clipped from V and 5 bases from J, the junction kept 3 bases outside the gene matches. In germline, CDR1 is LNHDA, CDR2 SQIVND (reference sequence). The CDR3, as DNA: TGTGCCAGTAGAGGACAGGGGGAAACCGGGGAGCTGTTTTTT. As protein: CASRGQGETGELFF.

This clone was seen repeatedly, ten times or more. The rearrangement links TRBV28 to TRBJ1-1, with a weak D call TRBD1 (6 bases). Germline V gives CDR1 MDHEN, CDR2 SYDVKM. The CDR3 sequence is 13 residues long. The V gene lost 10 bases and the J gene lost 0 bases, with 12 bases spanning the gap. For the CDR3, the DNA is TGTGCCACCCAGGGGCAGATGAACACTGAAGCTTTCTTT. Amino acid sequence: CATQGQMNTEAFF.

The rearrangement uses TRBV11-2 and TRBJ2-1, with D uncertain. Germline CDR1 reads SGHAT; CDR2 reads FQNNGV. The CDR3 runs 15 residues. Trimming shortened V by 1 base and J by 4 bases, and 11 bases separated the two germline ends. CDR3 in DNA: TGTGCCAGCAGCTTAGGCCAGGCGACATACAATGAGCAGTTCTTC. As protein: CASSLGQATYNEQFF.

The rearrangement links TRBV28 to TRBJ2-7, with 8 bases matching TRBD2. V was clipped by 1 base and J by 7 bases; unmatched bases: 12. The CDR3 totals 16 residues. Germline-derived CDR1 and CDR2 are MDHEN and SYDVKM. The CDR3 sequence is CASSLFAGGPQGEQYF. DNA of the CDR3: TGTGCCAGCAGTTTATTCGCGGGAGGACCCCAGGGTGAGCAGTACTTC.